A single sample is the source of the 17 T cell receptor beta chains below, sequenced in a study of T cells after yellow fever vaccination. TCRdb reprocessed the 5' RACE reads with MiXCR, giving one entry per CDR3 protein. The repertoire holds 620,000 or so distinct CDR3 sequences, with over 9% as singletons. The sample in question was PBMCs, obtained on the day of the yellow fever booster vaccination. These receptors originate from a young man who received the YFV17D yellow fever vaccine.

This clonotype came up a few times. The V gene is TRBV15, the J gene TRBJ1-6; unclear D gene. Germline values: CDR1 LNHNV, CDR2 YYDKDF (reference sequence). Trimming shortened V by 1 base and J by 11 bases, and 12 bases separated the two germline ends. This CDR3 has 14 amino acids. CDR3 sequence: CATSRVAPWAPLHF. For the CDR3, the DNA is TGTGCCACCAGCAGAGTGGCCCCTTGGGCACCCCTCCACTTT.

This clonotype has a handful of counts. The rearrangement uses TRBV5-6 and TRBJ2-1; 7 positions agree with TRBD1. The CDR3 consists of 17 residues. Germline CDR1 reads SGHDT; CDR2 reads YYEEEE. Trimming took 4 bases from V and 4 from J; bases not matched to a gene: 14. The CDR3 bases are TGTGCCAGCAGCAAGGGGGCTAACCTAGGCTGGTACAATGAGCAGTTCTTC. Amino acid sequence: CASSKGANLGWYNEQFF.

This clonotype was counted a few times. V is TRBV5-1 and J is TRBJ2-1; D unresolved. The CDR3 runs to 16 residues. CDR1 and CDR2 (germline): SGHRS, YFSETQ. V lost 0 bases and J lost 4, with 14 bases in between. In nucleotides, the CDR3 is TGCGCCAGCAGCTTGGCCGCGGTCGTGGGTTACAATGAGCAGTTCTTC. Its protein product is CASSLAAVVGYNEQFF.

The table lists this clonotype with a few counts. This chain joins TRBV20-1 and TRBJ1-5, with D uncertain. The CDR3 loop spans 15 amino acids. The V end lost 5 bases, the J end lost 1 base, and 15 bases lay between the germline ends. CDR1 and CDR2 from the germline V gene are DFQATT and SNEGSKA (reference sequence). CDR3 region: CSARRQAASNQPQHF. DNA for the CDR3: TGCAGTGCTCGACGGCAGGCGGCGAGCAATCAGCCCCAGCATTTT.

The chain has TRBV20-1 and TRBJ2-3; possibly TRBD1 or TRBD2 for D (6 bases each). Trimming took 2 bases from V and 6 from J, leaving 9 bases between them. Per the germline V gene, CDR1 is DFQATT and CDR2 is SNEGSKA (reference sequence). The CDR3 sequence is 12 residues long. The CDR3 loop is CSARRGRDTQYF. The DNA of the CDR3 is TGCAGTGCTAGAAGGGGGAGGGATACGCAGTATTTT.

The chain couples TRBV5-1 to TRBJ2-2; weak D call: TRBD1 (5 bases). Trimming took off 0 bases at V and 6 bases at J, with 12 bases between the two ends. Germline loops: CDR1 SGHRS, CDR2 YFSETQ. The CDR3 consists of 15 residues. The CDR3 region is CASSLAIQGSGELFF. The DNA for the CDR3 is TGCGCCAGCAGCTTGGCCATTCAGGGTTCCGGGGAGCTGTTTTTT.

The chain links TRBV20-1 to TRBJ2-5; D possibly corresponds to TRBD2 (6 bases). CDR1 is DFQATT and CDR2 is SNEGSKA in the germline V gene (reference sequence). The CDR3 consists of 12 residues. CDR3 region: CSPAGLLETQYF. CDR3 DNA: TGCAGCCCGGCGGGGCTCCTGGAGACCCAGTACTTC.

This clonotype occurred a few times. This chain connects TRBV28 to TRBJ2-1; D possibly corresponds to TRBD2 (5 bases). Germline V gene lookup returns CDR1 MDHEN and CDR2 SYDVKM. The V and J ends lost 6 bases and 4 bases respectively, with 16 bases between them. The CDR3 has 15 amino acids. CDR3: CASRPWAGQYNEQFF. CDR3 nucleotide sequence: TGTGCCAGCAGACCCTGGGCGGGCCAATACAATGAGCAGTTCTTC.

This clonotype was counted only a few times. V and J are TRBV7-9 and TRBJ2-1; no firm D call. The CDR3 covers 15 residues. V lost 5 bases, J lost 9 bases, and 20 bases lay in between. CDR1 is SEHNR, CDR2 FQNEAQ, per germline (reference sequence). The CDR3 DNA reads TGTGCCAGCAGCATTGCAGAAGTTAGTACGGGTGAGCAGTTCTTC. Translating it yields CASSIAEVSTGEQFF. Combining the CDR3 with reference TRBV7-9 and TRBJ2-1 gives the whole variable domain DTGVSQNPRHKITKRGQNVTFRCDPISEHNRLYWYRQTLGQGPEFLTYFQNEAQLEKSRLLSDRFSAERPKGSFSTLEIQRTEQGDSAMYLCASSIAEVSTGEQFFGPGTRLTVL.

Concerning this clonotype: An end of the junction differs from the germline gene, which may be a read error. The J gene is TRBJ1-4, the V gene TRBV20-1; 8 bases are a match to TRBD1. Germline CDR1 DFQATT, CDR2 SNEGSKA (reference sequence). The CDR3 runs 13 residues. The CDR3 DNA reads TGCAGTGCTACGAGACAGGGGAATGCAAAACTGTTTTTT. Protein product: CSATRQGNAKLFF.

Turning to this clonotype: A junction boundary mismatches the germline segment, possibly from a read error. The V gene is TRBV4-2, the J gene TRBJ2-2; 9 positions match TRBD2. This CDR3 comprises 16 residues. Germline V CDR1 and CDR2: LGHNA, YNFKEQ. The CDR3 sequence is CASSLLSGSWTGELVF. The CDR3 DNA sequence: TGTGCCAGCAGCCTTCTTAGCGGGAGCTGGACCGGGGAGCTGGTTTTT.

V usage is TRBV6-6 and J usage is TRBJ2-1, with TRBD2 matching over 8 bases. The CDR3 covers 13 residues. Trimming took 10 bases from V and 6 from J; bases not matched to a gene: 8. Germline assignment: CDR1 MNHNY and CDR2 SVGAGI (reference sequence). For the CDR3, the DNA is TGTGCCACCTTTGCGGGAGGAAGCAATGAGCAGTTCTTC. Translation gives CATFAGGSNEQFF.

This clonotype occurred a few times. The J gene is TRBJ2-3, the V gene TRBV5-1, with 8 positions matching TRBD2. Germline V gene lookup returns CDR1 SGHRS and CDR2 YFSETQ. Trimming took 6 bases from V and 5 from J; bases not matched to a gene: 14. The CDR3 runs 16 residues. CDR3 nucleotide sequence: TGCGCCAGCACCCAACTAGCGGCCACGTTAGGAGATACGCAGTATTTT. Its protein product is CASTQLAATLGDTQYF.

The chain combines TRBV3-1 with TRBJ2-3, with 7 bases identical to TRBD2. The CDR3 length is 17 residues. Trimming cost V 1 base and J 3 bases; bases outside gene matches: 10. The germline V gene encodes CDR1 LGHDT and CDR2 YNNKEL (reference sequence). The CDR3 protein is CASSQVRLAAITDTQYF. Here the CDR3 DNA reads TGTGCCAGCAGCCAAGTCAGACTAGCCGCTATTACAGATACGCAGTATTTT.

This clonotype was recorded a few times. The gene calls are TRBV4-3 and TRBJ2-3; TRBD2 matches 8 bases. The CDR3 loop spans 17 amino acids. With V trimmed by 0 bases and J by 3 bases, 8 bases remained unmatched. Germline CDR1 LGHNA, CDR2 YSLEER. CDR3 bases: TGCGCCAGCAGCCAAGAAGGCCCGACTAGCGAAACAGATACGCAGTATTTT. This gives the protein CASSQEGPTSETDTQYF.

This clonotype was detected a few times. The chain links TRBV6-2 or TRBV6-3 to TRBJ2-1; 10 bases line up with TRBD2. The germline CDR1 and CDR2 sequences are MNHEY and SVGEGT. Trimming took 7 bases from V and 1 from J; bases not matched to a gene: 7. The CDR3 totals 16 residues. The CDR3 DNA sequence: TGTGCCAGCACTTATCCGACTAGCGGGTCCTACAATGAGCAGTTCTTC. This sequence encodes CASTYPTSGSYNEQFF.

Only a few counts were recorded for this clonotype. The chain combines TRBV7-2 with TRBJ1-5; TRBD1 aligns across 11 bases. Germline CDR1 and CDR2: SGHTA and FQGNSA. V trimming: 4 bases; J trimming: 7 bases; junction bases outside the gene matches: 9. The CDR3 is 16 residues long. The CDR3: CASSSNGQGAYQPQHF. In DNA form, the CDR3 reads TGTGCCAGCAGCTCGAACGGACAGGGGGCGTACCAGCCCCAGCATTTT. The full variable domain, with the rest looked up from reference TRBV7-2 and TRBJ1-5, is GAGVSQSPSNKVTEKGKDVELRCDPISGHTALYWYRQSLGQGLEFLIYFQGNSAPDKSGLPSDRFSAERTGGSVSTLTIQRTQQEDSAVYLCASSSNGQGAYQPQHFGDGTRLSIL.